This T cell receptor beta chain came from a study of response to subunit inactivated influenza vaccine. Overall study findings and caveats: The authors offered the suggestion that each seasonal influenza vaccination recruits few new T cells.

Germline-derived CDR1 and CDR2 are SGHRS and YFSETQ. The V and J ends lost 4 bases and 5 bases, in that order; junction bases with no gene match: 11. This CDR3 contains 15 residues. TCRdb fed the RT-PCR reads into MiXCR, producing one record per CDR3 protein. The sample includes roughly 500,000 distinct CDR3 sequences, 16% of them seen just once. About this clonotype itself: Its antigen is undetermined.

The receptor was derived from a man between 50 and 69 years old who received an inactivated influenza vaccine. This chain joins TRBV5-1 and TRBJ1-2; 7 bases are shared with TRBD1. The source was CD4+ T cells sorted from PBMCs, collected around 25 months after vaccination. CDR3 nucleotides: TGCGCCAGCAGCGCCACCGTAGACAGGGTGTATGGCTACACCTTC. Translation: CASSATVDRVYGYTF. The whole variable domain, filled in from reference TRBV5-1 and TRBJ1-2, reads KAGVTQTPRYLIKTRGQQVTLSCSPISGHRSVSWYQQTPGQGLQFLFEYFSETQRNKGNFPGRFSGRQFSNSRSEMNVSTLELGDSALYLCASSATVDRVYGYTFGSGTRLTVV.